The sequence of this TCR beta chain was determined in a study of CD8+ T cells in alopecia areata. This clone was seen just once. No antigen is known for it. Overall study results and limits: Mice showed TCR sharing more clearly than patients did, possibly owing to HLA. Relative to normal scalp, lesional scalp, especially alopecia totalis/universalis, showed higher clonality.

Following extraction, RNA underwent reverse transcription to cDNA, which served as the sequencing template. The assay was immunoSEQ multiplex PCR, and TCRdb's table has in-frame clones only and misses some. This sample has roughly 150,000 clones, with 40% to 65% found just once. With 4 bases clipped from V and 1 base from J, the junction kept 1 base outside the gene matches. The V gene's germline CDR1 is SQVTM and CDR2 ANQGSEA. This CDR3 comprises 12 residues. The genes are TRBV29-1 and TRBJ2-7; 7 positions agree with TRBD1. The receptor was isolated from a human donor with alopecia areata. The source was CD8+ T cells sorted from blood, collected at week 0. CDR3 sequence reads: CSVVTGSYEQYF. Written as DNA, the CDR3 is TGCAGCGTTGTGACAGGGTCCTACGAGCAGTACTTC.